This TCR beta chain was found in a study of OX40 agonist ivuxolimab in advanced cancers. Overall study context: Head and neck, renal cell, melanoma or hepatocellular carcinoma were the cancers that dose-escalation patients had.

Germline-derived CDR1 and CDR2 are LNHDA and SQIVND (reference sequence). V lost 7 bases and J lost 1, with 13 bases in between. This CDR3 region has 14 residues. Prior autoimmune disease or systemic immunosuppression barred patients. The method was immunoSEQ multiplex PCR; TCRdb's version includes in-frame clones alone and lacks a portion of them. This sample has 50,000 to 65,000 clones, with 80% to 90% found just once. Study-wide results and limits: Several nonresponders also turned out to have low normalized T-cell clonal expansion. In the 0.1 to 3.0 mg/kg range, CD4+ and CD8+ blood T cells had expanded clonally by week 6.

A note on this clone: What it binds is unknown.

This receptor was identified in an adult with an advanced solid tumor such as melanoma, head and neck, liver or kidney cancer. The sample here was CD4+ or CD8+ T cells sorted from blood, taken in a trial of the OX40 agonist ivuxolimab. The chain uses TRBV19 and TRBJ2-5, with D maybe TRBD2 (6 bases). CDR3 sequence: CASMGGLPQETQYF. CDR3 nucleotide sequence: TGTGCCAGTATGGGGGGACTGCCCCAAGAGACCCAGTACTTC.